This TCR beta chain was observed in a study of post-analysis software for immune sequencing data. About the study: Several disease courses (relapsing-remitting, secondary progressive and progressive-relapsing) of multiple sclerosis were included.

Study-level findings and limits: Patients used five TRBV segments, including TRBV5-6, TRBV5-1 and TRBV20-1, more often than controls.

The CDR3 extends over 15 amino acids. Germline CDR1 reads DFQATT; CDR2 reads SNEGSKA (reference sequence). As for this clonotype: Its antigen is unidentified.

Unique molecular identifiers featured in each of the TCR beta cDNA libraries. Starting from around 1 to 10 million T cells, the study yielded approximately 460,000 cDNA molecules. TCRdb re-derived calls from the PCR reads in MiXCR, one entry per CDR3 protein. The sample comprises about 430,000 distinct CDR3 sequences, 39% of which are singletons, and about 7.6% rests with the top ten. The receptor comes from a girl aged 2 to 10 with multiple sclerosis. Sequencing used blood. This chain links TRBV20-1 with TRBJ2-1; no reliable D call. CDR3 residues: CNAVSSRAPRNEQFF. Written as DNA, the CDR3 is TGCAATGCCGTAAGCTCTAGAGCTCCTAGAAATGAGCAGTTCTTC.